This TCR beta chain originates from a study of blood T cells in healthy people across ages. Overall study findings and caveats: Donors of long life had a larger count of naive CD4+ cells and greater diversity than aged donors.

The CDR3 is made up of 15 amino acids. The germline V gene has CDR1 SGHTA and CDR2 FQGNSA. For the second PCR, which ran for roughly 6 to 11 cycles, a sample-barcoded 5' primer and a J-beta primer mix were used. TCRdb re-analysed the 5' RACE reads in MiXCR, keeping a single row per CDR3 protein. The sample has about 680,000 distinct CDR3 sequences, around 45% seen once; the top ten hold about a third. About this clonotype: Its antigen is not known. Compared with germline, one end of the junction differs, possibly owing to a read error.

The receptor's source is a woman aged 55-75 years in good health. The chain recombines TRBV7-2 with TRBJ2-2; maybe TRBD2 (6 bases). Specimen: blood. DNA of the CDR3: TGTGCCAGCAGGACGACCCAACCCCAGACCGGGGGGCTGTTTTTT. As protein: CASRTTQPQTGGLFF.